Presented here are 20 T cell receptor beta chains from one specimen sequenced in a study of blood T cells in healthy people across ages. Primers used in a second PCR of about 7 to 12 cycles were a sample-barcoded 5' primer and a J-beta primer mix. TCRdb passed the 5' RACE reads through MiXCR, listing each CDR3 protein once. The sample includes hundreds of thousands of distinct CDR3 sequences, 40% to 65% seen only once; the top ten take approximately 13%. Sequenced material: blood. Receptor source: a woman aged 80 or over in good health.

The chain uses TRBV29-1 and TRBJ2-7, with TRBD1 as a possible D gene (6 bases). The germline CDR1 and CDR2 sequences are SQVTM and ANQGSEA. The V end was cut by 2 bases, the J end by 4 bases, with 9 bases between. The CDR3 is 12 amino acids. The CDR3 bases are TGCAGCGTTGAACAGGGGCGGTACGAGCAGTACTTC. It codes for CSVEQGRYEQYF.

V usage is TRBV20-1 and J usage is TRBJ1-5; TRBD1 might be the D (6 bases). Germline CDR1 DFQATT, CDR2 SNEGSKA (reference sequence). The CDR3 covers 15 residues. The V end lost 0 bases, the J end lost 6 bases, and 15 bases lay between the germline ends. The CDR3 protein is CSARDPGHQSQPQHF. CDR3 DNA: TGCAGTGCTAGAGATCCGGGACATCAGAGTCAGCCCCAGCATTTT.

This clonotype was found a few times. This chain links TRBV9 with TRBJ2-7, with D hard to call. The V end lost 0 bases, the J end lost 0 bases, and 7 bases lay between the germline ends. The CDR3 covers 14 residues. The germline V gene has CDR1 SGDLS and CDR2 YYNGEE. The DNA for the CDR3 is TGTGCCAGCAGCGTAGGCCAGGACTCCTACGAGCAGTACTTC. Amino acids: CASSVGQDSYEQYF.

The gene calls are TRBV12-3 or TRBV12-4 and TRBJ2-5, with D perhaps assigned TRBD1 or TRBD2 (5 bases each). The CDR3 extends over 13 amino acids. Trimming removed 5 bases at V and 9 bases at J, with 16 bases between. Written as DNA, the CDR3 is TGTGCCAGCAGTCTAGGGACCTTTCTTGCCCAGTACTTC. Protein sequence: CASSLGTFLAQYF.

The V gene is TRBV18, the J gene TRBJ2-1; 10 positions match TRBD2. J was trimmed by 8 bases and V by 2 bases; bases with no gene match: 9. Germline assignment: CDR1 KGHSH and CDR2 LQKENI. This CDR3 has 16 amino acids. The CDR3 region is CASSPRLAGETDEQFF. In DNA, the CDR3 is TGTGCCAGCTCACCAAGGCTAGCGGGAGAGACGGATGAGCAGTTCTTC. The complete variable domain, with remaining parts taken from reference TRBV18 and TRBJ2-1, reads NAGVMQNPRHLVRRRGQEARLRCSPMKGHSHVYWYRQLPEEGLKFMVYLQKENIIDESGMPKERFSAEFPKEGPSILRIQQVVRGDSAAYFCASSPRLAGETDEQFFGPGTRLTVL.

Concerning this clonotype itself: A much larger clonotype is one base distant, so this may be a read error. CDR3 region: CASSLTPWKTQYF. CDR3 bases: TGTGCCAGCAGCTTAACCCCCTGGAAGACCCAGTACTTC. The chain couples TRBV7-2 to TRBJ2-5; the D is unclear. V was trimmed by 2 bases and J by 6 bases, leaving 10 bases between them. CDR3 length: 13 residues. Per the germline V gene, CDR1 is SGHTA and CDR2 is FQGNSA.

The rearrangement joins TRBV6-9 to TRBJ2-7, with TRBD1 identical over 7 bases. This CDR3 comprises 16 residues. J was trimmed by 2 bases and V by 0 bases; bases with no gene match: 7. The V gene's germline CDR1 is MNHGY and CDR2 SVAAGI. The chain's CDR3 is CASSYSNRDSPYEQYF. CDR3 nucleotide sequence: TGTGCCAGCAGTTATTCGAACAGGGACAGCCCCTACGAGCAGTACTTC.

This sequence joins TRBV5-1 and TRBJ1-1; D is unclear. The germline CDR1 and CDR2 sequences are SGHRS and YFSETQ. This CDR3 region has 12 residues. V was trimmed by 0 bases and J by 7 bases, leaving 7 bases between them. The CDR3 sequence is CASSLEGLEAFF. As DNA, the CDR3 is TGCGCCAGCAGCTTGGAAGGACTTGAAGCTTTCTTT. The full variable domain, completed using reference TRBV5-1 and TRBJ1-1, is KAGVTQTPRYLIKTRGQQVTLSCSPISGHRSVSWYQQTPGQGLQFLFEYFSETQRNKGNFPGRFSGRQFSNSRSEMNVSTLELGDSALYLCASSLEGLEAFFGQGTRLTVV.

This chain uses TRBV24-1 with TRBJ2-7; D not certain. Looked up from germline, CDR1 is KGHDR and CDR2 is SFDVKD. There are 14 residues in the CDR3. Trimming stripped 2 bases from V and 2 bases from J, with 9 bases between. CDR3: CATSDSRSTYEQYF. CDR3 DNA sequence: TGTGCCACCAGTGATTCCCGGTCTACCTACGAGCAGTACTTC.

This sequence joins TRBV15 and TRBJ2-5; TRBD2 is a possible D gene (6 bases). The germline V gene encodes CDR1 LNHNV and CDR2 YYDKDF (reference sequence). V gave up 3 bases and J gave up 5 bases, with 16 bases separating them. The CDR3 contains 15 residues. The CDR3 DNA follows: TGTGCCACCAGCAGCCGGACCGGACTAAGGGAGACCCAGTACTTC. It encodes CATSSRTGLRETQYF.

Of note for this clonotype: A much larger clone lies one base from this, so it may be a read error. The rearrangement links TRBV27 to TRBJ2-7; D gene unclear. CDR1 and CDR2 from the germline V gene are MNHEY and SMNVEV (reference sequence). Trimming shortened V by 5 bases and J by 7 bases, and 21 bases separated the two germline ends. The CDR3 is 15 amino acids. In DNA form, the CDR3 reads TGTGCCAGCAGTACCCGAGGTGTGCCCTACAATGAGCAGTACTTC. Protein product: CASSTRGVPYNEQYF.

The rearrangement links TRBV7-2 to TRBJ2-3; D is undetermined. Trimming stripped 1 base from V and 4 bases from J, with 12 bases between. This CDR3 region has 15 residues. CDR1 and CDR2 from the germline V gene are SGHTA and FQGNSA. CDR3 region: CASSLDGQPADTQYF. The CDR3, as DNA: TGTGCCAGCAGCTTAGACGGCCAGCCGGCAGATACGCAGTATTTT.

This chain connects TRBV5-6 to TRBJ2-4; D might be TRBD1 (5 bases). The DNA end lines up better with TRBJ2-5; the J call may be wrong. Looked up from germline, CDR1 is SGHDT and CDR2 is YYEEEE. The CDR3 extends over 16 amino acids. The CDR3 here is CASRSLRGSIQETQYF. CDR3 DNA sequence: TGTGCCAGCAGATCATTAAGGGGATCGATCCAAGAGACCCAGTACTTC.

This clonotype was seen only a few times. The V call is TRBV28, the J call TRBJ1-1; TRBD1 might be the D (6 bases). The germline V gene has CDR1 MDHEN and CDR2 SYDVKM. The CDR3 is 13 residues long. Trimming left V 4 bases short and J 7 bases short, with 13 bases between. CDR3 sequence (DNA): TGTGCCAGCAGTTCCCTCCAGACAGGTGAAGCTTTCTTT. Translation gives CASSSLQTGEAFF.

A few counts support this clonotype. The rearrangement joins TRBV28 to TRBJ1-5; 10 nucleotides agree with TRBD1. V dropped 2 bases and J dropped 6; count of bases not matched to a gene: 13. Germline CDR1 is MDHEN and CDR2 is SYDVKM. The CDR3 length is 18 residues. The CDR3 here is CASSLDRGRKLFGQPQHF. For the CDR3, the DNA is TGTGCCAGCAGTTTAGACAGGGGGCGCAAATTGTTTGGTCAGCCCCAGCATTTT.

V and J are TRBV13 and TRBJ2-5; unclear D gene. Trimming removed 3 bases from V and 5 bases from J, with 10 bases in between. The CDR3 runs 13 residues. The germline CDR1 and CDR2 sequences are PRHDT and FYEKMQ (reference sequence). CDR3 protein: CASSFRSRETQYF. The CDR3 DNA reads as TGTGCCAGCAGCTTCCGTTCACGGGAGACCCAGTACTTC.

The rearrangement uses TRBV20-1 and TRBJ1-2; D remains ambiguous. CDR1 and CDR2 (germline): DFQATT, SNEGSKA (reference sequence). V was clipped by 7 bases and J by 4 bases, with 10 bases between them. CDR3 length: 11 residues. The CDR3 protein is CSGERRYGYTF. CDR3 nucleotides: TGCAGTGGGGAGCGGCGCTATGGCTACACCTTC.

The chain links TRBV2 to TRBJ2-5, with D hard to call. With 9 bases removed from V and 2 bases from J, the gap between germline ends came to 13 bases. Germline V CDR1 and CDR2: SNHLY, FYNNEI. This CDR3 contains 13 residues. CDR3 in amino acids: CASQKPFQETQYF. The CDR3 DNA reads TGTGCCAGTCAAAAACCCTTTCAAGAGACCCAGTACTTC.

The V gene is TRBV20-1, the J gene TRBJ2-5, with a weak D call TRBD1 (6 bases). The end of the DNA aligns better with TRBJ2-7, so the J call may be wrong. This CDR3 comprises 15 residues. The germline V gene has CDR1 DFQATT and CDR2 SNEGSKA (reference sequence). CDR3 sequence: CSAGTWTDQAYEQYF. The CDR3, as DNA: TGCAGTGCTGGTACCTGGACAGACCAGGCCTACGAGCAGTACTTC.

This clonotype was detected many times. This CDR3 is CSVSQGANQPQHF. The CDR3 bases are TGCAGCGTTAGCCAGGGGGCAAATCAGCCCCAGCATTTT. The chain links TRBV29-1 to TRBJ1-5; 8 nucleotides line up with TRBD1. Germline lookup yields CDR1 SQVTM and CDR2 ANQGSEA. This CDR3 is built from 13 residues. Trimming at V came to 5 bases and at J to 4 bases, leaving 4 bases not matched to a gene.